The source of this T cell receptor beta chain is a study of T cells in Graves' hyperthyroidism and ophthalmopathy. Amplified TCR beta CDR3 regions derived from RNA transcripts. RT-PCR in the first round (using the HTBI primer set) targeted the TCR CDR3. Each CDR3 protein is one row after TCRdb ran MiXCR on the multiplex PCR reads. Here the sample spans about 570,000 distinct CDR3 sequences, under 60% being singletons. Study results and caveats: Blood samples included most of the expanded thyroid clonotypes exceeding 0.001.

The CDR3 is made up of 17 amino acids. Trimming shortened V by 9 bases and J by 7 bases, and 27 bases separated the two germline ends. Germline CDR1 ENHRY, CDR2 SYGVKD. As concerns this clonotype: The target antigen is unknown.

This TCR came from an adult woman with Graves' disease, either hyperthyroidism or ophthalmopathy (not recorded which). This rearrangement joins TRBV10-3 to TRBJ1-4; TRBD1 is a possible D gene (5 bases). Sample: peripheral blood or thyroid tissue (not recorded which). CDR3 loop: CAISIRGPTGVSEKLFF. CDR3 DNA: TGTGCCATTTCTATCCGGGGACCTACGGGTGTCAGTGAAAAACTGTTTTTT.